Included here is one TCR beta chain sequence, with context. What this receptor recognizes is not known. No much larger clonotype is one base removed from it; base qualities were not supplied. The data were obtained in a study of blood T cells in healthy people across ages (dated by TCRdb to 2014 to 2015). In terms of the full investigation: In model experiments, template switching captured about one uniquely barcoded TCR beta cDNA molecule for every two T cells. Donors were grouped into four age groups: young (average roughly 17 years), middle-aged (under 40), aged (about 60) and long-lived (about 90). Two additional independent replicas of 1 million unique cDNA reads from the same blood draw were analyzed for two donors (one aged 18 to 30 and one aged 80 or older). To track age-related changes in TCR beta repertoire diversity, the study relied on deep sequencing normalized with unique cDNA molecular identifiers.

The donors were roughly 40 Caucasian individuals from Russia, aged roughly 6 to 100 years, who were systemically healthy. Ten milliliters of peripheral blood were collected from each donor into EDTA-treated Vacutainer tubes. Ficoll-Paque density-gradient centrifugation was used to isolate PBMCs, with at least 6.5 million per sample. Trizol reagent was used to extract total RNA from the PBMCs, yielding at least 6 micrograms per sample. The percentages of naive CD45RAhigh/CD27high T cells were determined by flow cytometry on a PBMC aliquot from every donor. What the study reported, not specific to this receptor: Estimates of total diversity based on one million sequenced T cells were regarded as lower bounds and as underestimates. As age increased, observed TCR beta diversity per million T cells dropped in a roughly linear way, and a significant reduction was already evident by age around 41. Conclusive comparison of naive and antigen-experienced compartments was prevented by the profiling of bulk unsorted PBMCs. There was a strong correlation between observed TCR beta diversity and the percentage of naive T cells measured by flow cytometry. The CMV infection status of donors was not known, potentially confounding age-related changes in expanded clonotypes. Compared with the aged group, more naive CD4+ T cells, fewer expanded clones and increased TCR diversity were shown by the long-lived group, suggesting age selection.

Library preparation was by 5' RACE. For sequencing, an Illumina HiSeq 2500 was employed. A second roughly 7 to 12 cycle PCR used a sample-barcoded 5' primer and a J-beta primer mix. Each TCR beta cDNA molecule received a unique molecular identifier from a template-switch 5' adaptor carrying 12 random nucleotides. Each sample yielded at least 2.5 million CDR3-containing paired-end reads. All of the RNA was converted into first-strand cDNA using the Mint cDNA synthesis kit, with a TRBC-specific oligonucleotide serving as the primer. Following uracil-DNA glycosylase treatment, all cDNA underwent a first 18-cycle PCR with the universal primers M1SS and BC2_uni_R. The study's processing was this. Each sample was normalized by randomly selecting 1 million high-quality reads, each carrying a distinct molecular identifier. Reads sharing molecular identifiers were discarded rather than binned into consensus sequences. MiTCR, run with a Q25 quality threshold and the strictest error-elimination algorithm, handled CDR3 identification, clonotype clustering and error correction. A nonparametric unseen species model using Euler transformation provided a lower-bound estimate of total TCR beta diversity. Through fastp at Q25 and MiXCR, TCRdb rebuilt clones from the public reads, retaining in-frame beta chains. Each CDR3 protein appears once, grouped with its most common genes and DNA. In this record, the V and J calls reflect TCRdb's handling and not the investigators' own analysis. The sample contains approximately 490,000 distinct CDR3 sequences, about 24% of them found a single time. Of the sample, approximately 10% is held by the ten largest clones.

A further study also used this sample, focusing on T cells of mothers and their children. Looking at the second paper: Nine systemically healthy Caucasian individuals, comprising three mothers and their six children, were included as donors. cDNA synthesis consumed the entire amount of extracted RNA, loaded at approximately 1.5 ug RNA in each 15 ul reaction. In the second PCR, sample barcodes and 2-4 random nucleotides were introduced via the M1S primer. Each mother yielded over 9.5 million TCR beta CDR3 reads and each child roughly 2.9 million reads. TCR recombination output is similarly shaped by thymic selection in related and unrelated pairs, with a minor effect exerted by inherited differences. Normalized repertoire overlap was always slightly but never significantly higher in related than unrelated mother-child pairs. Persistent microchimeric T cell clones were not detected, at a sensitivity of approximately 98 clones per million clonotypes. To look for features that set related mother-child pairs apart from unrelated individuals, the researchers ran deep NGS to compare the TCR beta repertoires of mothers and children. The mean age was roughly 36 +/- 4 years for the mothers and 11 +/- 4 years for the children. After adapter ligation with NEBNext reagents, the libraries were sequenced on Illumina HiSeq 2000 with 100+100 nt paired-end reads. To avoid cross-contamination, the mother libraries and the child libraries were prepared a month apart and sequenced in separate runs. Each donor had between about 500,000 and 2,300,000 distinct TCR beta clonotypes identified. Naive TCR beta clonotypes were estimated from low-frequency clonotypes matched to each donor's FACS-determined naive share, without sorting.

The TCR comes from a boy aged 10-17 years in good health. The specimen sequenced was blood.

The CDR3 here reads CASIKAGGGLNEQFF. In nucleotide form, the sequence is TGTGCCAGCATCAAAGCGGGAGGGGGCTTAAATGAGCAGTTCTTC. This chain is built from TRBV6-2 or TRBV6-3 and TRBJ2-1; 10 junctional bases match TRBD2. CDR1 and CDR2 were assigned from the germline V gene as MNHEY and SVGEGT. V trim: 7 bases; J trim: 7 bases; unmatched bases: 10. The CDR3 numbers 15 residues from cysteine through phenylalanine. Only the CDR3 DNA is retained, 45 bases long and in frame from the first base.